This record looks at one TCR beta chain sequence and its context. Primers used in a second PCR of roughly 6 to 12 cycles were a sample-barcoded 5' primer and a J-beta primer mix. TCRdb reprocessed the 5' RACE reads with MiXCR, giving one entry per CDR3 protein. Among about 760,000 distinct CDR3 sequences listed, 25% were seen once. These data are taken from a study of blood T cells in healthy people across ages. The trim removed 4 bases at V and 4 bases at J, leaving 3 bases unmatched. Per the germline V gene, CDR1 is SQVTM and CDR2 is ANQGSEA. CDR3 length: 13 amino acids. This sample was shared with a second study, whose subject was T cells of mothers and their children.

The sample was blood. The TCR originated in a boy aged 5 to 17 in good health. V usage is TRBV29-1 and J usage is TRBJ2-5; 10 nucleotides align to TRBD1. CDR3 nucleotides: TGCAGCGTTGCCCGGGACAGGGGAGAGACCCAGTACTTC. It is translated as CSVARDRGETQYF. The full variable domain, in which reference TRBV29-1 and TRBJ2-5 provide the parts outside the CDR3, is SAVISQKPSRDICQRGTSLTIQCQVDSQVTMMFWYRQQPGQSLTLIATANQGSEATYESGFVIDKFPISRPNLTFSTLTVSNMSPEDSSIYLCSVARDRGETQYFGPGTRLLVL.